This T cell receptor (beta chain) was sequenced in a study of T cells in localized non-small cell lung cancer. Findings of the study overall: Within adjacent lung there appeared a median roughly 60 of the top 100 tumor clones. Peak T cell clonality was found in uninvolved adjacent lung, exceeding tumor. Heterogeneity remains possible because sequencing was limited to only one tumor region.

Trimming took off 2 bases at V and 8 bases at J, with 6 bases between the two ends. This CDR3 region has 11 residues. Germline CDR1 GTSNPN, CDR2 SVGIG (reference sequence). Regarding this clone: Its antigen is unknown.

The assay was immunoSEQ multiplex PCR, and TCRdb's table has in-frame clones only and misses some. The table has about 78,000 clones, about four fifths seen once. The source of this sequence is a man aged 35-75 years with stage I lung adenocarcinoma. The chain joins TRBV30 to TRBJ1-4; no reliable D call. Sequenced here: peripheral blood, sampled before any cancer treatment. CDR3: CAWSLREKLFF. CDR3 in DNA: TGTGCCTGGAGTTTAAGAGAAAAACTGTTTTTT.